This TCR beta chain was documented in a study of CD8+CD57+ T cells in acquired aplastic anemia. All patients picked for sequencing had shown, by flow cytometry, an expansion of CD8+CD57+ cells. Each patient had severe acquired aplastic anemia. The template for TCR beta VDJ and CDR3 sequence profiling was genomic DNA. MiXCR was run by TCRdb on the reads, yielding one entry per CDR3 protein. This table holds approximately 180,000 distinct CDR3 sequences, approximately 48% found once. This clonotype appeared a few times. The CDR3 extends over 12 amino acids. V dropped 9 bases and J dropped 6 bases, with 15 bases sitting between them. CDR1 is MGHDK, CDR2 SYGVNS, per germline.

Input material: sorted CD4+, CD8+, or CD8+CD57+ T cells (not recorded which) from PBMCs. This TCR derives from a human donor with aplastic anemia. V is TRBV25-1 and J is TRBJ2-7; D tentatively fits TRBD1 or TRBD2 (6 bases each). The CDR3 DNA follows: TGTGCCAGGACCGGGGGCCACGTCGAGCAGTACTTC. Translation gives CARTGGHVEQYF.